The T cell receptor beta chain described here comes from a study of T cells in Graves' hyperthyroidism and ophthalmopathy. Template material for amplifying TCR beta CDR3 regions consisted of RNA transcripts. Researchers ran a first-round RT-PCR on the TCR CDR3 using the HTBI primer set. TCRdb independently ran MiXCR on the multiplex PCR reads; one entry per CDR3 protein. The table includes approximately 400,000 distinct CDR3 sequences, approximately 25% detected once. Lactation, pregnancy, other autoimmune disease or uncontrolled infection led to exclusion of patients. Trimming left V 0 bases short and J 3 bases short, with 8 bases between. The CDR3 has 15 amino acids. Germline V CDR1 and CDR2: SGHTA, FQGNSA.

This TCR derives from a man aged 45-65 years with Graves' hyperthyroidism. The V gene is TRBV7-2, the J gene TRBJ2-2; perhaps D is TRBD1 or TRBD2 (5 bases each). The sample taken for sequencing was blood. CDR3 sequence (DNA): TGTGCCAGCAGCTTAGCGTGGGACGACACCGGGGAGCTGTTTTTT. As protein: CASSLAWDDTGELFF.